The next 13 T cell receptor beta chains were all read from a single sample in a study of beta chain features in type 1 diabetes. The antigens for these receptors are not known. Study-wide results and limits: Among all four CD4+ subsets, Type 1 diabetes patients had TCRB CDR3s that were moderately but significantly shorter.

All of the isolated RNA was reverse transcribed, so expressed TCRB transcripts were sequenced. Using immunoSEQ multiplex PCR, the repertoire was profiled, and TCRdb retains in-frame clones only, with some absent. The table lists roughly 700,000 clones, around 15% of them singletons, with less than 0.025% in the top ten. The specimen was naive CD4+ T cells from blood. The receptors originated from a man between 18 and 35 years old with type 1 diabetes.

This clone occurred a few times. The chain combines TRBV27 with TRBJ1-1, with D tentatively TRBD1 (5 bases). Germline V gene data show CDR1 as MNHEY and CDR2 as SMNVEV (reference sequence). Trimming shortened V by 3 bases and J by 3 bases, and 17 bases separated the two germline ends. CDR3 length: 16 residues. The DNA of the CDR3 is TGTGCCAGCAGTTTGGGCAGGGCTCCCCCGGACACTGAAGCTTTCTTT. It codes for CASSLGRAPPDTEAFF.

Points on this clone: This sample also contains other DNA sequences that code for the same CDR3. This chain connects TRBV7-9 to TRBJ2-6; no firm D call. Deletions cut 3 bases from V and 4 bases from J, with 4 bases between. This CDR3 comprises 13 residues. Germline V gene lookup returns CDR1 SEHNR and CDR2 FQNEAQ (reference sequence). CDR3 nucleotide sequence: TGTGCCAGCAGCTTTGAAGGGGCCAACGTCCTGACTTTC. It codes for CASSFEGANVLTF.

In this sample, this clone turned up a few times. The chain joins TRBV7-8 to TRBJ2-6, with 7 bases lining up with TRBD2. The germline gives CDR1 SGHVS, CDR2 FQNEAQ. The V gene end was trimmed by 4 bases and the J gene end by 4 bases; junction bases not matched to a gene: 10. CDR3 length: 17 amino acids. The CDR3 DNA sequence: TGTGCCAGCAGCTCGGGACTATGGGAGGCGGGGGCCAACGTCCTGACTTTC. Its protein is CASSSGLWEAGANVLTF. The entire variable domain, with the rest obtained from reference TRBV7-8 and TRBJ2-6, is as follows: GAGVSQSPRYKVAKRGQDVALRCDPISGHVSLFWYQQALGQGPEFLTYFQNEAQLDKSGLPSDRFFAERPEGSVSTLKIQRTQQEDSAVYLCASSSGLWEAGANVLTFGAGSRLTVL.

The chain uses TRBV6-6 and TRBJ1-1, with D uncertain. V was shortened by 6 bases and J by 1 base, with 18 bases between the two germline ends. There are 16 residues in the CDR3. Germline CDR1 is MNHNY and CDR2 is SVGAGI (reference sequence). CDR3 sequence: CASSTNVGYPNTEAFF. For the CDR3, the DNA is TGTGCCAGCAGCACGAACGTCGGATACCCGAACACTGAAGCTTTCTTT.

This rearrangement joins TRBV2 to TRBJ2-7; D is perhaps TRBD2 (6 bases). The CDR3 has 18 residues. Germline CDR1 SNHLY, CDR2 FYNNEI. Trimming shortened V by 6 bases and J by 0 bases, and 24 bases separated the two germline ends. CDR3 in amino acids: CASSPSPSLAGSSYEQYF. The CDR3 nucleotides are TGTGCCAGCAGCCCCTCCCCATCCCTCGCGGGGAGCTCCTACGAGCAGTACTTC.

J is TRBJ1-5 and V is TRBV7-9, with D perhaps TRBD1 (5 bases). CDR1 SEHNR and CDR2 FQNEAQ come from the germline V gene (reference sequence). The CDR3 totals 15 residues. V lost 1 base to trimming and J lost 7 bases, with 14 bases between them. CDR3 coding DNA: TGTGCCAGCAGCTTAGGCGGGGGGTTTGGGCAGCCCCAGCATTTT. Translation: CASSLGGGFGQPQHF.

This clone showed up just a few times. Different DNA sequences within this sample yield the same CDR3. This rearrangement joins TRBV5-1 to TRBJ2-7; perhaps TRBD2 as D (6 bases). Trimming stripped 6 bases from V and 4 bases from J, with 8 bases between. The length of the CDR3 is 11 residues. The germline CDR1 and CDR2 sequences are SGHRS and YFSETQ. This CDR3 is CASTGGYEQYF. Written as DNA, the CDR3 is TGCGCCAGCACCGGGGGATACGAGCAGTACTTC.

This clone was observed a few times. This CDR3 is CASSRRASGGEDEQFF. CDR3 bases: TGTGCCAGCAGCCGTCGGGCTAGCGGGGGGGAGGATGAGCAGTTCTTC. The V and J genes are TRBV7-8 and TRBJ2-1; 12 positions match TRBD2. The V segment lost 5 bases and the J segment 8 bases; nucleotides outside the gene matches: 10. CDR3 length equals 16 residues. Germline V gene sequence: CDR1 SGHVS, CDR2 FQNEAQ. Full variable domain (missing parts from reference TRBV7-8 and TRBJ2-1): GAGVSQSPRYKVAKRGQDVALRCDPISGHVSLFWYQQALGQGPEFLTYFQNEAQLDKSGLPSDRFFAERPEGSVSTLKIQRTQQEDSAVYLCASSRRASGGEDEQFFGPGTRLTVL.

This chain links TRBV2 with TRBJ1-4; D uncertain. Germline assignment: CDR1 SNHLY and CDR2 FYNNEI. V gave up 3 bases and J gave up 8 bases, with 4 bases separating them. The CDR3 totals 11 residues. The CDR3 DNA follows: TGTGCCAGCAGTGAGCTCGAAAAACTGTTTTTT. Its translation is CASSELEKLFF.

This chain connects TRBV14 to TRBJ2-6; D remains ambiguous. Germline CDR1 reads SGHDN; CDR2 reads FVKESK. The CDR3 extends over 14 amino acids. Trimming shortened V by 2 bases and J by 0 bases, and 2 bases separated the two germline ends. CDR3 protein: CASSQNSGANVLTF. The CDR3, as DNA: TGTGCCAGCAGCCAAAACTCTGGGGCCAACGTCCTGACTTTC.

This clone has a handful of counts. The genes are TRBV6-6 and TRBJ2-3, with 10 positions matching TRBD2. Germline V gene data show CDR1 as MNHNY and CDR2 as SVGAGI (reference sequence). V lost 6 bases and J lost 4; bases outside the gene matches: 7. The CDR3 is 15 residues long. The CDR3 loop is CASSPPAGGPDTQYF. For the CDR3, the DNA is TGTGCCAGCAGCCCCCCAGCGGGGGGGCCAGATACGCAGTATTTT.

This clone has just a few counts. The rearrangement uses TRBV14 and TRBJ2-7; the D gene could be TRBD1 or TRBD2 (6 bases each). Trimming took 1 base from V and 2 from J, leaving 15 bases between them. The CDR3 is made up of 16 amino acids. Germline assignment: CDR1 SGHDN and CDR2 FVKESK. The CDR3 sequence: CASSQGGGTLTYEQYF. The DNA for the CDR3 is TGTGCCAGCAGCCAAGGAGGGGGGACATTGACCTACGAGCAGTACTTC.

This clone was observed a few times. The J gene is TRBJ1-3, the V gene TRBV7-2; D is perhaps TRBD1 (5 bases). The germline CDR1 and CDR2 sequences are SGHTA and FQGNSA. V lost 5 bases to trimming and J lost 4 bases, with 21 bases between them. CDR3 size: 17 residues. CDR3 in DNA: TGTGCCAGCAGCAAAACATCATCGGACATAACCGGAAACACCATATATTTT. Protein product: CASSKTSSDITGNTIYF.